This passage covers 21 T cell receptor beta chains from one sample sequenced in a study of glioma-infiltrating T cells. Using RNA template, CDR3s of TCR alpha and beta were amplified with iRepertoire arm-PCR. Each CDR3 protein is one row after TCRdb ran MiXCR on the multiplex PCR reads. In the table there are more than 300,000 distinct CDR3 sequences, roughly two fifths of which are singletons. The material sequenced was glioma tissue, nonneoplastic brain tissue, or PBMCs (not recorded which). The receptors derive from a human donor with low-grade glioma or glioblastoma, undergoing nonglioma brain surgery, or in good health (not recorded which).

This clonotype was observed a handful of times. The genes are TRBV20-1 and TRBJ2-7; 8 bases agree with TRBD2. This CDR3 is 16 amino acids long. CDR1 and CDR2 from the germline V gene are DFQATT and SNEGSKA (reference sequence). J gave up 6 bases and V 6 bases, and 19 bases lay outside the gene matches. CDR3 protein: CSAQGRSGGDWSEQYF. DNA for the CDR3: TGCAGTGCCCAAGGCAGGAGCGGGGGAGATTGGAGCGAGCAGTACTTC.

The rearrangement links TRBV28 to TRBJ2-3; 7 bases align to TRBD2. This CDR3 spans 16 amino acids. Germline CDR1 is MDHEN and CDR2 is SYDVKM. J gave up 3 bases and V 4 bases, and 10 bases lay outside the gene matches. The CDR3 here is CASSYETRAGTDTQYF. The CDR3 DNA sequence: TGTGCCAGCAGTTACGAGACTAGAGCGGGAACAGATACGCAGTATTTT. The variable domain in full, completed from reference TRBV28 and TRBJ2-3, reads DVKVTQSSRYLVKRTGEKVFLECVQDMDHENMFWYRQDPGLGLRLIYFSYDVKMKEKGDIPEGYSVSREKKERFSLILESASTNQTSMYLCASSYETRAGTDTQYFGPGTRLTVL.

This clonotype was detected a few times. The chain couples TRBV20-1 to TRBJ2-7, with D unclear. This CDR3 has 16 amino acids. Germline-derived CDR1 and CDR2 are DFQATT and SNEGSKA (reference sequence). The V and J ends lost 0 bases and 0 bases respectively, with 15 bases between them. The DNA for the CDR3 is TGCAGTGCTAGAGACCCCAGCAGGCCCCGCTCCTACGAGCAGTACTTC. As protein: CSARDPSRPRSYEQYF.

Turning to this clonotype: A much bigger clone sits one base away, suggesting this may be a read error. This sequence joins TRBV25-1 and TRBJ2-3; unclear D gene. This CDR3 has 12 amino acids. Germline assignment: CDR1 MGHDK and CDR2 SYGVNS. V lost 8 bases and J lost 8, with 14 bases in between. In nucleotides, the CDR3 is TGTGCCAGCTCAGTGAATCGTGTTACGCAGTATTTT. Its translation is CASSVNRVTQYF.

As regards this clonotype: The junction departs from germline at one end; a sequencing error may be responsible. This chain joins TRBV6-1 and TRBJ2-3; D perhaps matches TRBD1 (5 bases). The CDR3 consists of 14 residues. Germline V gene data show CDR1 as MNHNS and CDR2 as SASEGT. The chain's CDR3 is CAGSDDSSTDTQYF. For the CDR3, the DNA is TGTGCCGGCAGTGACGACAGTAGCACAGATACGCAGTATTTT.

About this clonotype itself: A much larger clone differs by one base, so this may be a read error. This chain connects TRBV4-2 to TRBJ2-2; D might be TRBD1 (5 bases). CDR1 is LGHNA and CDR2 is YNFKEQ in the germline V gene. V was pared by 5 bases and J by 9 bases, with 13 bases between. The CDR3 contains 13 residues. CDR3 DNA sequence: TGTGCCAGCAGCTTGCAGGGCCTCAGGGAGCTGTTTTTT. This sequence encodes CASSLQGLRELFF.

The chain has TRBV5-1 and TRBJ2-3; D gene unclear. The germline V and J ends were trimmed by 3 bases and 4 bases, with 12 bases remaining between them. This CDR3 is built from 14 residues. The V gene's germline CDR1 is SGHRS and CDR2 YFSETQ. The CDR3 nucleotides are TGCGCCAGCAGCTCGGTTCCGTCCCCAGATACGCAGTATTTT. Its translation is CASSSVPSPDTQYF. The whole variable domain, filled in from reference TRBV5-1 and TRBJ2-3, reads KAGVTQTPRYLIKTRGQQVTLSCSPISGHRSVSWYQQTPGQGLQFLFEYFSETQRNKGNFPGRFSGRQFSNSRSEMNVSTLELGDSALYLCASSSVPSPDTQYFGPGTRLTVL.

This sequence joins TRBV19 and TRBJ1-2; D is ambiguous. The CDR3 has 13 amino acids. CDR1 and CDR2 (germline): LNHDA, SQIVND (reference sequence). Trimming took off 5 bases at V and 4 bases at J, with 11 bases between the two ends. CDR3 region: CASSLTQSYGYTF. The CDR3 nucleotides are TGTGCCAGTAGTCTAACTCAGAGCTATGGCTACACCTTC.

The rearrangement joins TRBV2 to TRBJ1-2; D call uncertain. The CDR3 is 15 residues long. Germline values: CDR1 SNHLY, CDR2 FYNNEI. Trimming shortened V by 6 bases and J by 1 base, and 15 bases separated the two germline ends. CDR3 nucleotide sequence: TGTGCCAGCAGAGTTTCGGGAACCAGTAACTATGGCTACACCTTC. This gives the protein CASRVSGTSNYGYTF. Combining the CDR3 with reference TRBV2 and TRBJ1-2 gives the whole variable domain EPEVTQTPSHQVTQMGQEVILRCVPISNHLYFYWYRQILGQKVEFLVSFYNNEISEKSEIFDDQFSVERPDGSNFTLKIRSTKLEDSAMYFCASRVSGTSNYGYTFGSGTRLTVV.

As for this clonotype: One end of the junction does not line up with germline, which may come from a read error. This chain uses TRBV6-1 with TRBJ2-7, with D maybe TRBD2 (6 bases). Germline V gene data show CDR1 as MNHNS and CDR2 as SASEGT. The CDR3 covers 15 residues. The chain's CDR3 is CAISEALGGSYGQYF. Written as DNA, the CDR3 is TGTGCCATCAGTGAGGCCTTGGGAGGCTCCTACGGGCAGTACTTC.

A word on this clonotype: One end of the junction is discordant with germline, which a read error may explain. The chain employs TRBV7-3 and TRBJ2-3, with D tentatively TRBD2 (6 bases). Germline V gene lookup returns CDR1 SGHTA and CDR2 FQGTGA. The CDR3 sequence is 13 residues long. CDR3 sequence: CANSTSRSDTQYF. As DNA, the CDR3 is TGTGCCAACAGCACTAGCCGATCAGATACGCAGTATTTT.

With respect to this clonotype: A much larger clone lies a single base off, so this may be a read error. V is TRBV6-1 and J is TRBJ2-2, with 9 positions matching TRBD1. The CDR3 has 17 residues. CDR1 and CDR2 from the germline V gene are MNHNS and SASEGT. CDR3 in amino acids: CASSRRPGQGNTGQLFF. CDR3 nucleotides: TGTGCCAGCAGTAGACGCCCGGGACAGGGAAATACCGGGCAGCTGTTTTTT.

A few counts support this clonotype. The CDR3 reads CASSGVSSGNTIYF. The DNA for the CDR3 is TGTGCCAGCAGTGGGGTCAGCTCTGGAAACACCATATATTTT. The chain uses TRBV2 and TRBJ1-3; D gene unclear. This CDR3 region has 14 residues. Germline V gene lookup returns CDR1 SNHLY and CDR2 FYNNEI. V dropped 4 bases and J dropped 0 bases, with 7 bases sitting between them.

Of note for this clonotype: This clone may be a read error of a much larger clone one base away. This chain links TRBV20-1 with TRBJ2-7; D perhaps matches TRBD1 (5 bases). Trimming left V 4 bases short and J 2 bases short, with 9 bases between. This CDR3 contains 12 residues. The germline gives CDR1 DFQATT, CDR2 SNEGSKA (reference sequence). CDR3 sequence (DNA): TGCAGTGCTACTAAGACAGCCTACGAGCAGTACTTC. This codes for CSATKTAYEQYF.

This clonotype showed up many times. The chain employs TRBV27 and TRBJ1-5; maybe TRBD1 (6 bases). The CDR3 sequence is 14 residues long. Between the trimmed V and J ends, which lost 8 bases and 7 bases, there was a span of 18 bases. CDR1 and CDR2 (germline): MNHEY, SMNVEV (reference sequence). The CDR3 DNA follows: TGTGCCAGCCGATTCAGGGGTTCGGGGCAGCCCCAGCATTTT. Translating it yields CASRFRGSGQPQHF.

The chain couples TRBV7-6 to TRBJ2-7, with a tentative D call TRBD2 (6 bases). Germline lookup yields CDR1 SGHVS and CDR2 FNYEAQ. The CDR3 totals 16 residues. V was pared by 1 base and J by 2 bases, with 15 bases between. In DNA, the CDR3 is TGTGCCAGCAGCTTAGTAGGGGCTAGCGATCCCTACGAGCAGTACTTC. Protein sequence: CASSLVGASDPYEQYF.

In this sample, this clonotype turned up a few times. DNA for the CDR3: TGCAGTGCTAGAGATCCAGGGCTATTGAACACTGAAGCTTTCTTT. Its protein product is CSARDPGLLNTEAFF. The rearrangement joins TRBV20-1 to TRBJ1-1; a possible D gene is TRBD1 (5 bases). Trimming removed 0 bases from V and 0 bases from J, with 11 bases in between. There are 15 residues in the CDR3. Germline CDR1 DFQATT, CDR2 SNEGSKA (reference sequence).

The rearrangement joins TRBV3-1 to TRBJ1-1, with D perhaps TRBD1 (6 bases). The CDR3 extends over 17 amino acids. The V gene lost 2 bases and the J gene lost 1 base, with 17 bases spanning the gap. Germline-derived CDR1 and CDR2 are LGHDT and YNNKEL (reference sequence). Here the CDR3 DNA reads TGTGCCAGCAGCCAATCCCCGGGACGGACAGCGAACACTGAAGCTTTCTTT. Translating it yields CASSQSPGRTANTEAFF.

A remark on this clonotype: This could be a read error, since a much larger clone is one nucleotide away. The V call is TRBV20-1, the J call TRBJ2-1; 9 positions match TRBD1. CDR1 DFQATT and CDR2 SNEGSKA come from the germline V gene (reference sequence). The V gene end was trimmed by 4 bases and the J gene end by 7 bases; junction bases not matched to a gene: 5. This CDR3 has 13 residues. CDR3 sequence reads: CSATGTGNNEQFF. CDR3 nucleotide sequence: TGCAGTGCTACCGGGACAGGGAATAATGAGCAGTTCTTC.

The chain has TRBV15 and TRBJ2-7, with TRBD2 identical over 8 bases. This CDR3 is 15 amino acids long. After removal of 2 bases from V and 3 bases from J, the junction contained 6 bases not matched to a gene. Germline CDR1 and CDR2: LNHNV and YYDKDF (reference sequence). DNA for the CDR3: TGTGCCACCAGCAGATCTTTTACTAGCGGCTACGAGCAGTACTTC. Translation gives CATSRSFTSGYEQYF.

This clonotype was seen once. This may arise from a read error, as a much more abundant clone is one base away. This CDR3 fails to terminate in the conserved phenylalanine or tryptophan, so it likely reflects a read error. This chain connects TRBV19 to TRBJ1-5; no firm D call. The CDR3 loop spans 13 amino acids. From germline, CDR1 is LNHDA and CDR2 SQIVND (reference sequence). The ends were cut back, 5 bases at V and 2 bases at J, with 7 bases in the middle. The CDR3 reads CASSPTGNQPQHL. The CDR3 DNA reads TGTGCCAGTAGTCCGACGGGCAATCAGCCCCAGCATCTT.